Shown below are 30 T cell receptor beta chains from a single sample sequenced in a study of chemoradiotherapy in HPV16-positive cancers. Sequencing was performed with immunoSEQ multiplex PCR; in TCRdb, only in-frame clones are kept and a portion is missing. The sample yields 9,500 to 11,000 clones, over 60% seen once. The sample was tumor tissue, taken from a patient who underwent chemoradiotherapy. These receptors were taken from a human donor with HPV-associated anogenital cancer.

J is TRBJ1-6 and V is TRBV7-6; 9 bases align to TRBD1. The germline gives CDR1 SGHVS, CDR2 FNYEAQ. The CDR3 sequence is 17 residues long. The J segment lost 10 bases and the V segment lost 3 bases, leaving 13 bases of the junction unmatched. The CDR3 protein is CASSLPPPGQGGSPLHF. DNA for the CDR3: TGTGCCAGCAGCTTGCCGCCCCCGGGACAGGGTGGCTCACCCCTCCACTTT.

This clone was detected only once. V usage is TRBV6-1 and J usage is TRBJ2-3; D not resolved. V was trimmed by 2 bases and J by 6 bases, leaving 15 bases between them. The CDR3 contains 15 residues. Germline V gene data show CDR1 as MNHNS and CDR2 as SASEGT. The CDR3 here is CASSESYQRWDTQYF. The CDR3 nucleotides read TGTGCCAGCAGTGAAAGCTACCAAAGGTGGGATACGCAGTATTTT.

The chain joins TRBV7-9 to TRBJ1-1; D uncertain. CDR1 and CDR2 from the germline V gene are SEHNR and FQNEAQ (reference sequence). V dropped 3 bases and J dropped 4 bases, with 12 bases sitting between them. This CDR3 comprises 14 residues. Here the CDR3 reads CASSFKEGSTEAFF. The CDR3 DNA follows: TGTGCCAGCAGCTTTAAAGAGGGATCCACTGAAGCTTTCTTT. Full variable domain (rest looked up from reference TRBV7-9 and TRBJ1-1): DTGVSQNPRHKITKRGQNVTFRCDPISEHNRLYWYRQTLGQGPEFLTYFQNEAQLEKSRLLSDRFSAERPKGSFSTLEIQRTEQGDSAMYLCASSFKEGSTEAFFGQGTRLTVV.

This clone has only a few counts. The gene calls are TRBV2 and TRBJ1-5; D might be TRBD1 (6 bases). Germline V gene sequence: CDR1 SNHLY, CDR2 FYNNEI. The CDR3 spans 13 residues. Trimming cost V 5 bases and J 5 bases, with 10 bases left between them. Here the CDR3 reads CASSTGLDQPQHF. The DNA for the CDR3 is TGTGCCAGCAGTACAGGGTTAGATCAGCCCCAGCATTTT.

The chain uses TRBV19 and TRBJ2-7; 8 bases are a match to TRBD1. Germline CDR1 is LNHDA and CDR2 is SQIVND (reference sequence). CDR3 size: 15 residues. V shed 6 bases and J 2 bases; nucleotides not matched to a gene: 9. DNA of the CDR3: TGTGCCAGTAGCCCAGAAGACAGGGGCCCCTACGAGCAGTACTTC. Translated, it gives CASSPEDRGPYEQYF.

The chain carries TRBV5-1 and TRBJ1-2; TRBD1 matches 9 bases. Germline CDR1 reads SGHRS; CDR2 reads YFSETQ. This CDR3 has 12 residues. V shed 0 bases, J shed 12 bases, and the junction held 3 bases outside the gene matches. The CDR3 loop reads CASSLDGQGNTF. The DNA of the CDR3 is TGCGCCAGCAGCTTGGACGGACAGGGGAACACCTTC.

This rearrangement joins TRBV6-1 to TRBJ2-7, with D tentatively TRBD1 (5 bases). CDR3 length: 16 residues. The V end was cut by 2 bases, the J end by 5 bases, with 19 bases between. The germline V gene has CDR1 MNHNS and CDR2 SASEGT. CDR3 protein: CASSERPPRANDEQYF. DNA of the CDR3: TGTGCCAGCAGTGAAAGACCCCCCAGGGCTAACGACGAGCAGTACTTC.

The chain employs TRBV4-2 and TRBJ1-5; 7 bases are a match to TRBD1. Germline CDR1 LGHNA, CDR2 YNFKEQ. Trimming removed 6 bases from V and 1 base from J; junction bases left unmatched: 6. The CDR3 consists of 15 residues. The CDR3 is CASRGTATSNQPQHF. As DNA, the CDR3 is TGTGCCAGCAGGGGGACAGCGACCAGCAATCAGCCCCAGCATTTT.

The rearrangement uses TRBV2 and TRBJ2-5, with a tentative D call TRBD1 (6 bases). CDR1 SNHLY and CDR2 FYNNEI come from the germline V gene. This CDR3 spans 16 amino acids. Trimming left V 5 bases short and J 0 bases short, with 16 bases between. Here the CDR3 reads CASSYLLTGNQETQYF. In DNA form, the CDR3 reads TGTGCCAGCAGTTACCTACTTACAGGGAACCAAGAGACCCAGTACTTC.

The chain uses TRBV6-5 and TRBJ1-6; no clear D gene. Germline assignment: CDR1 MNHEY and CDR2 SVGAGI. Trimming took 8 bases from V and 10 from J, leaving 15 bases between them. This CDR3 spans 13 amino acids. The CDR3 loop is CASGDPEPSPLHF. The CDR3 DNA reads TGTGCCAGCGGTGACCCCGAGCCCTCACCCCTCCACTTT.

The genes are TRBV2 and TRBJ1-1, with TRBD1 as a possible D gene (6 bases). CDR3 length equals 11 residues. V was trimmed by 8 bases and J by 4 bases, leaving 8 bases between them. In germline, CDR1 is SNHLY, CDR2 FYNNEI. CDR3 bases: TGTGCCAGCCGGACAGTCACTGAAGCTTTCTTT. Its protein product is CASRTVTEAFF.

This clone was picked up one time. The V gene is TRBV16, the J gene TRBJ1-2; D ambiguous. Trimming took off 0 bases at V and 6 bases at J, with 11 bases between the two ends. CDR1 is KGHSY and CDR2 is FQNENV in the germline V gene. The CDR3 is 14 amino acids. CDR3 protein: CASSQSVRIHGYTF. As DNA, the CDR3 is TGTGCCAGCAGCCAATCGGTCCGTATCCATGGCTACACCTTC.

This clone appeared a single time. J is TRBJ1-5 and V is TRBV27; TRBD1 matches 7 bases. Germline values: CDR1 MNHEY, CDR2 SMNVEV (reference sequence). The CDR3 spans 19 residues. With 5 bases clipped from V and 4 bases from J, the junction kept 20 bases outside the gene matches. For the CDR3, the DNA is TGTGCCAGCAGTCAGACGCCAAGACAGGGAGCTGGGGGGAATCAGCCCCAGCATTTT. Translated, it gives CASSQTPRQGAGGNQPQHF.

The sample holds a few counts of this clone. The CDR3 region is CASSQGPPAALEFF. The CDR3 DNA sequence: TGCGCCAGCAGCCAAGGACCCCCGGCGGCTCTGGAGTTCTTC. This chain uses TRBV4-1 with TRBJ2-1; D gene ambiguous. Trimming took 1 base from V and 14 from J, leaving 18 bases between them. Germline CDR1 reads MGHRA; CDR2 reads YSYEKL. This CDR3 is built from 14 residues.

The V and J genes are TRBV4-1 and TRBJ2-3, with 11 bases fitting TRBD2. The germline CDR1 and CDR2 sequences are MGHRA and YSYEKL. The CDR3 contains 17 residues. The J segment lost 4 bases and the V segment lost 0 bases, leaving 6 bases of the junction unmatched. The chain's CDR3 is CASSQDPSGGSPDTQYF. Written as DNA, the CDR3 is TGCGCCAGCAGCCAAGACCCTAGCGGGGGGTCGCCAGATACGCAGTATTTT.

The chain couples TRBV9 to TRBJ2-7; D gene unclear. The V gene lost 0 bases and the J gene lost 2 bases, with 9 bases spanning the gap. This CDR3 spans 14 amino acids. Per germline, CDR1 SGDLS and CDR2 YYNGEE. CDR3 amino acids: CASSVGLTTYEQYF. CDR3 sequence (DNA): TGTGCCAGCAGCGTAGGGCTCACAACCTACGAGCAGTACTTC.

The chain is built from TRBV27 and TRBJ2-1; TRBD1 matches at 10 bases. CDR1 is MNHEY and CDR2 is SMNVEV in the germline V gene (reference sequence). V lost 5 bases and J lost 2; bases outside the gene matches: 3. The CDR3 contains 15 residues. The chain's CDR3 is CASSPGTGAYNEQFF. The CDR3 region has the DNA TGTGCCAGCAGTCCCGGGACAGGGGCCTACAATGAGCAGTTCTTC.

The V gene is TRBV11-2, the J gene TRBJ2-7; TRBD1 matches 10 bases. With V trimmed by 4 bases and J by 6 bases, 6 bases remained unmatched. CDR1 and CDR2 (germline): SGHAT, FQNNGV. This CDR3 comprises 14 residues. As DNA, the CDR3 is TGTGCCAGCAGCTGGGGACAGGGGAGTTCCGAGCAGTACTTC. Its protein is CASSWGQGSSEQYF.

The chain has TRBV6-1 and TRBJ1-1; the D is unclear. Per germline, CDR1 MNHNS and CDR2 SASEGT. The V end lost 6 bases, the J end lost 4 bases, and 12 bases lay between the germline ends. The CDR3 sequence is 13 residues long. The CDR3 region has the DNA TGTGCCAGCAGCCGACTCGGCGCCACTGAAGCTTTCTTT. It is translated as CASSRLGATEAFF.

The chain has TRBV27 and TRBJ2-1; D is possibly TRBD1 or TRBD2 (5 bases each). Trimming removed 5 bases at V and 3 bases at J, with 11 bases between. Germline CDR1 reads MNHEY; CDR2 reads SMNVEV (reference sequence). The CDR3 length is 14 residues. CDR3 coding DNA: TGTGCCAGCAGTCCCCGGGACGACTACAATGAGCAGTTCTTC. The encoded protein is CASSPRDDYNEQFF.

This clone showed up just a few times. V and J are TRBV5-4 and TRBJ1-2, with 9 bases that match TRBD1. Germline trimming cut 4 bases from V and 4 bases from J; bases unmatched to any gene: 8. Germline V gene lookup returns CDR1 SGHNT and CDR2 YYREEE (reference sequence). The CDR3 loop spans 15 amino acids. The CDR3, as DNA: TGTGCCAGCAGCATCGGACAGGGGACAGGCTATGGCTACACCTTC. As protein: CASSIGQGTGYGYTF.

This chain uses TRBV29-1 with TRBJ2-7, with no clear D. V was cut by 4 bases and J by 0 bases, with 4 bases left in between. This CDR3 has 11 residues. CDR1 and CDR2 from the germline V gene are SQVTM and ANQGSEA. CDR3 nucleotide sequence: TGCAGCGTTGGGGTCTCCTACGAGCAGTACTTC. It yields the protein CSVGVSYEQYF.

For the CDR3, the DNA is TGTGCCAGCTCACCAGGAATGAACACTGAAGCTTTCTTT. Translation: CASSPGMNTEAFF. The genes are TRBV18 and TRBJ1-1; D is undetermined. CDR1 and CDR2 (germline): KGHSH, LQKENI. The CDR3 consists of 13 residues. V dropped 2 bases and J dropped 0 bases, with 4 bases sitting between them.

The chain couples TRBV30 to TRBJ1-1; D may be TRBD1 (5 bases). The ends were cut back, 3 bases at V and 5 bases at J, with 19 bases in the middle. The CDR3 extends over 15 amino acids. CDR1 and CDR2 from the germline V gene are GTSNPN and SVGIG (reference sequence). This CDR3 reads CAWSEGTSWDTEAFF. CDR3 sequence (DNA): TGTGCCTGGAGCGAGGGGACTTCCTGGGATACTGAAGCTTTCTTT.

The V call is TRBV15, the J call TRBJ1-1; 8 bases line up with TRBD1. CDR3 size: 14 residues. Unmatched junction bases numbered 5, after V lost 0 bases and J lost 8 bases. CDR1 is LNHNV, CDR2 YYDKDF, per germline (reference sequence). Written as DNA, the CDR3 is TGTGCCACCAGCAGAGAGACAGGGGCAAGAGAAGCTTTCTTT. Amino acid sequence: CATSRETGAREAFF.

V usage is TRBV6-1 and J usage is TRBJ2-5, with a tentative D call TRBD2 (5 bases). The germline V gene has CDR1 MNHNS and CDR2 SASEGT. CDR3 length equals 13 residues. V lost 3 bases to trimming and J lost 5 bases, with 10 bases between them. CDR3 coding DNA: TGTGCCAGCAGTGATAGAGGGTGGGAGACCCAGTACTTC. Translated, it gives CASSDRGWETQYF.

The chain recombines TRBV9 with TRBJ1-5; tentatively, D is TRBD1 (5 bases). Per the germline V gene, CDR1 is SGDLS and CDR2 is YYNGEE. Trimming took 0 bases from V and 3 from J, leaving 7 bases between them. The CDR3 totals 14 residues. This CDR3 is CASSVGGDNQPQHF. Here the CDR3 DNA reads TGTGCCAGCAGCGTAGGGGGGGACAATCAGCCCCAGCATTTT.

This clone was seen a handful of times. The V and J genes are TRBV5-1 and TRBJ1-4, with a weak D call TRBD1 (5 bases). Germline V gene lookup returns CDR1 SGHRS and CDR2 YFSETQ. This CDR3 comprises 15 residues. V was clipped by 0 bases and J by 8 bases, with 14 bases between them. The CDR3 DNA follows: TGCGCCAGCAGCTTGGACTCAGGCAGGGAAGAAAAACTGTTTTTT. Amino acid sequence: CASSLDSGREEKLFF. The variable domain in full, with the rest retrieved from reference TRBV5-1 and TRBJ1-4, is KAGVTQTPRYLIKTRGQQVTLSCSPISGHRSVSWYQQTPGQGLQFLFEYFSETQRNKGNFPGRFSGRQFSNSRSEMNVSTLELGDSALYLCASSLDSGREEKLFFGSGTQLSVL.

This chain uses TRBV6-6 with TRBJ2-7; 10 nucleotides agree with TRBD1. This CDR3 has 15 residues. Losses at the gene ends were 5 bases for V and 5 bases for J; bases not matched to a gene: 9. CDR1 is MNHNY, CDR2 SVGAGI, per germline (reference sequence). The CDR3 nucleotides are TGTGCCAGCAGTCGCCGCGGGACAGGGGAACACGAGCAGTACTTC. It codes for CASSRRGTGEHEQYF.

This chain joins TRBV28 and TRBJ2-2, with TRBD1 matching over 7 bases. There are 16 residues in the CDR3. The junction had 11 bases not matched to a gene; V was cut back by 5 bases and J by 5 bases. Germline-derived CDR1 and CDR2 are MDHEN and SYDVKM. In nucleotides, the CDR3 is TGTGCCAGCAGTCCCCTCACAGGGGCCCTTACCGGGGAGCTGTTTTTT. Its protein product is CASSPLTGALTGELFF.